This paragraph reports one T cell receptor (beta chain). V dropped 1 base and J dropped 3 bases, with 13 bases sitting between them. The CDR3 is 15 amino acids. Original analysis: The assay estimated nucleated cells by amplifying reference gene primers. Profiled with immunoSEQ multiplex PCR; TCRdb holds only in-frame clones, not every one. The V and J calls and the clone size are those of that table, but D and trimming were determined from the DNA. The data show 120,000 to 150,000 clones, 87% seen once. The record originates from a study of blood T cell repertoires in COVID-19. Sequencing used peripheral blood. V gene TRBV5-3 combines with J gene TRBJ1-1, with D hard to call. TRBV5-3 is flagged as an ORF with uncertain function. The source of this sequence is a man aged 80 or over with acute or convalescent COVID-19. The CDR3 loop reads CARSLWRCWDTEAFF. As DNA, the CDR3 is TGTGCCAGAAGCTTGTGGAGATGCTGGGACACTGAAGCTTTCTTT.